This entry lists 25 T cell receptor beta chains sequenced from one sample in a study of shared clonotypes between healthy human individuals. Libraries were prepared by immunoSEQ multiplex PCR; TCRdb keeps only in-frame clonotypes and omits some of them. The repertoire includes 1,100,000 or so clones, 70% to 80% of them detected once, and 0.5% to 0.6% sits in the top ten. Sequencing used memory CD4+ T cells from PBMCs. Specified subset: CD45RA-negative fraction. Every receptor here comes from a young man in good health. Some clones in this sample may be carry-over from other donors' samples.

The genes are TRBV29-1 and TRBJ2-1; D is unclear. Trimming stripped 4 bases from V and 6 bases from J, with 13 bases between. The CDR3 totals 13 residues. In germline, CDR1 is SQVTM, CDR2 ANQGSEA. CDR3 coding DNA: TGCAGCGTTGCGCTTTTGGCTGGCAATGAGCAGTTCTTC. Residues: CSVALLAGNEQFF.

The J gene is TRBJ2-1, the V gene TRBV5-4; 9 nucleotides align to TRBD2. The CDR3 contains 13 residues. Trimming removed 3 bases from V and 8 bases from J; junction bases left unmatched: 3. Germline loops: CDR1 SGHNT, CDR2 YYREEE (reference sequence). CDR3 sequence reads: CASSSLAGDEQFF. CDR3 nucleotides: TGTGCCAGCAGCTCATTAGCGGGAGATGAGCAGTTCTTC. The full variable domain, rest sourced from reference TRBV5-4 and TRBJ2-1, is ETGVTQSPTHLIKTRGQQVTLRCSSQSGHNTVSWYQQALGQGPQFIFQYYREEENGRGNFPPRFSGLQFPNYSSELNVNALELDDSALYLCASSSLAGDEQFFGPGTRLTVL.

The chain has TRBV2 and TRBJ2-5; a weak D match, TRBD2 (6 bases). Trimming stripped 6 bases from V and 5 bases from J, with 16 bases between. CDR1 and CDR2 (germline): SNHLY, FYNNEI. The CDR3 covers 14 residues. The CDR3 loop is CASRMRGIGETQYF. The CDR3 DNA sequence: TGTGCCAGCAGAATGCGCGGGATAGGGGAGACCCAGTACTTC.

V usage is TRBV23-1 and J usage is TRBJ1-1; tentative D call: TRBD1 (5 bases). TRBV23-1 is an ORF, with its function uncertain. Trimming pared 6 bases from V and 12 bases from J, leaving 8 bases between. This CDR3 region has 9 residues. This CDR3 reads CASRPGTFF. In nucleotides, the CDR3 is TGCGCCAGCAGACCAGGGACTTTCTTT.

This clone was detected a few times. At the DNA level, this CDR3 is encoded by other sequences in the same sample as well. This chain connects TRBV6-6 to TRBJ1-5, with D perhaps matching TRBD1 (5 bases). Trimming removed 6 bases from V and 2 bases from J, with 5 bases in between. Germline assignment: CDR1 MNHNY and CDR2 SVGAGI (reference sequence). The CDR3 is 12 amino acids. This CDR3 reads CASRTGNQPQHF. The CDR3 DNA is TGTGCCAGCAGGACAGGCAATCAGCCCCAGCATTTT.

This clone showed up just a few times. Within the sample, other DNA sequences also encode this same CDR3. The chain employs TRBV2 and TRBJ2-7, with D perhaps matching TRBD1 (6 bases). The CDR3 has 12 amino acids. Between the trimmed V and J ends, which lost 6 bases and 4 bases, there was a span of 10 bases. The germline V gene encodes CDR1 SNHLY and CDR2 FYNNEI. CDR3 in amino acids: CASSRGQYEQYF. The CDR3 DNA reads TGTGCCAGCAGCCGAGGACAGTACGAGCAGTACTTC.

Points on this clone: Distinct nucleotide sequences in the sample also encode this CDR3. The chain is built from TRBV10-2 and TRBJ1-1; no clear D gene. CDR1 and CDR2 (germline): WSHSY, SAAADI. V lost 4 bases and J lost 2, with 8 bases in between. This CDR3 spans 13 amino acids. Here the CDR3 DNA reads TGCGCCAGCAGTGGGCAGGCTAACACTGAAGCTTTCTTT. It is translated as CASSGQANTEAFF.

CDR3 sequence reads: CASSFRPLFGTTYGYTF. The CDR3 DNA reads TGTGCCAGCAGCTTTCGCCCTTTATTCGGGACAACTTATGGCTACACCTTC. The chain carries TRBV5-6 and TRBJ1-2, with TRBD1 as a possible D gene (6 bases). Germline CDR1 SGHDT, CDR2 YYEEEE. This CDR3 is 17 amino acids long. The V end lost 2 bases, the J end lost 5 bases, and 22 bases lay between the germline ends.

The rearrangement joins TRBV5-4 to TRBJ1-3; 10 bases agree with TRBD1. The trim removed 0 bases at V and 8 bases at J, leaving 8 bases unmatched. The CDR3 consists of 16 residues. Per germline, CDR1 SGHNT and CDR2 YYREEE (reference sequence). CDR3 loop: CASSLALGQGTDTIYF. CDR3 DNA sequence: TGTGCCAGCAGCTTGGCCCTGGGACAGGGGACTGACACCATATATTTT.

The CDR3 loop is CASTPRGREETQYF. Written as DNA, the CDR3 is TGTGCCAGCACCCCTCGGGGGCGGGAAGAGACCCAGTACTTC. The V gene is TRBV5-8, the J gene TRBJ2-5, with D perhaps TRBD1 or TRBD2 (6 bases each). This CDR3 is 14 amino acids long. The germline V gene has CDR1 SGHTS and CDR2 YDEGEE. With 6 bases removed from V and 3 bases from J, the gap between germline ends came to 15 bases.

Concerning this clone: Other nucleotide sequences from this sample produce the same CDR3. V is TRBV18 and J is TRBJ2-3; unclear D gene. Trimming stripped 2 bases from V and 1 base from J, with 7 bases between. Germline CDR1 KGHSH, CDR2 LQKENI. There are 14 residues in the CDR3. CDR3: CASSPISGTDTQYF. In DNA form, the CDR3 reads TGTGCCAGCTCACCAATTTCTGGCACAGATACGCAGTATTTT. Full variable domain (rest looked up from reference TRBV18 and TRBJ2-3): NAGVMQNPRHLVRRRGQEARLRCSPMKGHSHVYWYRQLPEEGLKFMVYLQKENIIDESGMPKERFSAEFPKEGPSILRIQQVVRGDSAAYFCASSPISGTDTQYFGPGTRLTVL.

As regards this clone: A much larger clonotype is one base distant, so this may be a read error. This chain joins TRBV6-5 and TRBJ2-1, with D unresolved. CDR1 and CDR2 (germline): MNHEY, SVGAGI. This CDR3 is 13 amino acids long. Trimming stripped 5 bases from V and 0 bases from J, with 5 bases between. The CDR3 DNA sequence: TGTGCCAGCAGTGTCGACTCCTACAATGAGCAGTTCTTC. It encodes CASSVDSYNEQFF.

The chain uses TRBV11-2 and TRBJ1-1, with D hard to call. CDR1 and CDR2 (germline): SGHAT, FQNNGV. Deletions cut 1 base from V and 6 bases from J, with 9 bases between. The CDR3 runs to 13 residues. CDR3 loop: CASSLVGGAEAFF. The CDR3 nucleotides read TGTGCCAGCAGCTTAGTCGGCGGGGCTGAAGCTTTCTTT.

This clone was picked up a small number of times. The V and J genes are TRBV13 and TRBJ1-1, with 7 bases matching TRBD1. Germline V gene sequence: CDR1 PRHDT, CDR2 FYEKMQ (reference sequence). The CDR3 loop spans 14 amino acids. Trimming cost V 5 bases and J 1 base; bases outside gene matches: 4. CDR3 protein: CASSPRGANTEAFF. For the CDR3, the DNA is TGTGCCAGCAGCCCCAGGGGGGCGAACACTGAAGCTTTCTTT.

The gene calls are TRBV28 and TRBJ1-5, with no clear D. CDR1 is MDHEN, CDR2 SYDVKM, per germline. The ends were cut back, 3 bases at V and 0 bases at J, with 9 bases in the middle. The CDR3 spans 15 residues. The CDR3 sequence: CASSFPENSNQPQHF. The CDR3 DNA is TGTGCCAGCAGTTTCCCAGAAAATAGCAATCAGCCCCAGCATTTT.

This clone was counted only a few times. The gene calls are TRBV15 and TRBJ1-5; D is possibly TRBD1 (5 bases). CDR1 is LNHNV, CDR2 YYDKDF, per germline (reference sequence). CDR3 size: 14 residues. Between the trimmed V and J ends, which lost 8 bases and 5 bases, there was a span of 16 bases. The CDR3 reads CATAKGGGDQPQHF. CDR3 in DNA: TGTGCCACCGCGAAGGGCGGGGGGGATCAGCCCCAGCATTTT.

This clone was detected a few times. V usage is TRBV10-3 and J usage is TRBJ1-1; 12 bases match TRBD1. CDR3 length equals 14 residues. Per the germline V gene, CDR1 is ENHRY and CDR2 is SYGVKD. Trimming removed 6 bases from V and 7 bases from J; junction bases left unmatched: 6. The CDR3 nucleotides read TGTGCCATCAGAAGGGACAGGGGGCGAAGTGAAGCTTTCTTT. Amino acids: CAIRRDRGRSEAFF.

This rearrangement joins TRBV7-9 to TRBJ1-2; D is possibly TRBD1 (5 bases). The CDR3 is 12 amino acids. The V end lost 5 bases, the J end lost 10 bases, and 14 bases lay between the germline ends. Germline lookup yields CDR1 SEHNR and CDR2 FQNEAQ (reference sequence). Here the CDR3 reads CASSLRQHDYTF. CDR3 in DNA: TGTGCCAGCAGCCTCCGACAGCACGACTACACCTTC.

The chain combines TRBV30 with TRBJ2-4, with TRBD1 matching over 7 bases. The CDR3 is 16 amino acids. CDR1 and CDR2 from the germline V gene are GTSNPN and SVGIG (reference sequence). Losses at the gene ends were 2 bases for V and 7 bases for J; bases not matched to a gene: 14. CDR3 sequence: CAWSPARATGMNIQYF. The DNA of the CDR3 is TGTGCCTGGAGTCCAGCTAGGGCGACAGGGATGAACATTCAGTACTTC.

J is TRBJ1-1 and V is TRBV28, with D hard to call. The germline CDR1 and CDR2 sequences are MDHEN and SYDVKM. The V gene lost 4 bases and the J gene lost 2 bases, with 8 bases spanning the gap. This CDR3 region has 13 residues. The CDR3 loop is CASSYPSNTEAFF. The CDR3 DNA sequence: TGTGCCAGCAGTTACCCCTCCAACACTGAAGCTTTCTTT.

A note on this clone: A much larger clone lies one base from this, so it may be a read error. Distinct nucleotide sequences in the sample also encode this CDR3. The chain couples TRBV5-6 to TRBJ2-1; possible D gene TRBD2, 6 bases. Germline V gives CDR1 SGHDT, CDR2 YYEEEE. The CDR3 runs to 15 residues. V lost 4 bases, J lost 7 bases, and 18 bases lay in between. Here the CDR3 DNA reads TGTGCCAGCAGCCCGGGGTGGGGGGAGACGAATGAGCAGTTCTTC. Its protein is CASSPGWGETNEQFF.

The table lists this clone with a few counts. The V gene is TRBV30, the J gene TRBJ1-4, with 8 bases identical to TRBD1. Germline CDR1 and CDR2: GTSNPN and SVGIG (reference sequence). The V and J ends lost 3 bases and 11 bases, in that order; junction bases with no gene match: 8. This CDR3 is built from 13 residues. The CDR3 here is CAWRLLDRAKLFF. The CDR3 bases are TGTGCCTGGAGGTTATTGGACAGGGCGAAACTGTTTTTT.

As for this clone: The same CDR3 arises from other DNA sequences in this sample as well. In DNA form, the CDR3 reads TGTGCCAGCAGGACGGGACAGGGGCCCTACAATGAGCAGTTCTTC. As protein: CASRTGQGPYNEQFF. The rearrangement uses TRBV6-6 and TRBJ2-1; TRBD1 matches at 10 bases. Germline V gives CDR1 MNHNY, CDR2 SVGAGI (reference sequence). This CDR3 comprises 15 residues. V trimming: 6 bases; J trimming: 2 bases; junction bases outside the gene matches: 4.

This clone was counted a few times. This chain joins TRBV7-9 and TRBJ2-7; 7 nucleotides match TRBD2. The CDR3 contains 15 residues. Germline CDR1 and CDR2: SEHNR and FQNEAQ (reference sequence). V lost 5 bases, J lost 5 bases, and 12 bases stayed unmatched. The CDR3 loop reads CASSTSRGSGDEQYF. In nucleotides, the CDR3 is TGTGCCAGCAGCACCAGCCGCGGGAGCGGTGACGAGCAGTACTTC.

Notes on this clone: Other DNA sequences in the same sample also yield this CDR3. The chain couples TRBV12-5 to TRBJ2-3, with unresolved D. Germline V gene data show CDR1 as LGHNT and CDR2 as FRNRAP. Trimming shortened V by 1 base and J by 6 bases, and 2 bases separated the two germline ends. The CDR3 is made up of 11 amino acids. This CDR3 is CASGLGDTQYF. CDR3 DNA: TGTGCTAGTGGTTTGGGCGATACGCAGTATTTT.